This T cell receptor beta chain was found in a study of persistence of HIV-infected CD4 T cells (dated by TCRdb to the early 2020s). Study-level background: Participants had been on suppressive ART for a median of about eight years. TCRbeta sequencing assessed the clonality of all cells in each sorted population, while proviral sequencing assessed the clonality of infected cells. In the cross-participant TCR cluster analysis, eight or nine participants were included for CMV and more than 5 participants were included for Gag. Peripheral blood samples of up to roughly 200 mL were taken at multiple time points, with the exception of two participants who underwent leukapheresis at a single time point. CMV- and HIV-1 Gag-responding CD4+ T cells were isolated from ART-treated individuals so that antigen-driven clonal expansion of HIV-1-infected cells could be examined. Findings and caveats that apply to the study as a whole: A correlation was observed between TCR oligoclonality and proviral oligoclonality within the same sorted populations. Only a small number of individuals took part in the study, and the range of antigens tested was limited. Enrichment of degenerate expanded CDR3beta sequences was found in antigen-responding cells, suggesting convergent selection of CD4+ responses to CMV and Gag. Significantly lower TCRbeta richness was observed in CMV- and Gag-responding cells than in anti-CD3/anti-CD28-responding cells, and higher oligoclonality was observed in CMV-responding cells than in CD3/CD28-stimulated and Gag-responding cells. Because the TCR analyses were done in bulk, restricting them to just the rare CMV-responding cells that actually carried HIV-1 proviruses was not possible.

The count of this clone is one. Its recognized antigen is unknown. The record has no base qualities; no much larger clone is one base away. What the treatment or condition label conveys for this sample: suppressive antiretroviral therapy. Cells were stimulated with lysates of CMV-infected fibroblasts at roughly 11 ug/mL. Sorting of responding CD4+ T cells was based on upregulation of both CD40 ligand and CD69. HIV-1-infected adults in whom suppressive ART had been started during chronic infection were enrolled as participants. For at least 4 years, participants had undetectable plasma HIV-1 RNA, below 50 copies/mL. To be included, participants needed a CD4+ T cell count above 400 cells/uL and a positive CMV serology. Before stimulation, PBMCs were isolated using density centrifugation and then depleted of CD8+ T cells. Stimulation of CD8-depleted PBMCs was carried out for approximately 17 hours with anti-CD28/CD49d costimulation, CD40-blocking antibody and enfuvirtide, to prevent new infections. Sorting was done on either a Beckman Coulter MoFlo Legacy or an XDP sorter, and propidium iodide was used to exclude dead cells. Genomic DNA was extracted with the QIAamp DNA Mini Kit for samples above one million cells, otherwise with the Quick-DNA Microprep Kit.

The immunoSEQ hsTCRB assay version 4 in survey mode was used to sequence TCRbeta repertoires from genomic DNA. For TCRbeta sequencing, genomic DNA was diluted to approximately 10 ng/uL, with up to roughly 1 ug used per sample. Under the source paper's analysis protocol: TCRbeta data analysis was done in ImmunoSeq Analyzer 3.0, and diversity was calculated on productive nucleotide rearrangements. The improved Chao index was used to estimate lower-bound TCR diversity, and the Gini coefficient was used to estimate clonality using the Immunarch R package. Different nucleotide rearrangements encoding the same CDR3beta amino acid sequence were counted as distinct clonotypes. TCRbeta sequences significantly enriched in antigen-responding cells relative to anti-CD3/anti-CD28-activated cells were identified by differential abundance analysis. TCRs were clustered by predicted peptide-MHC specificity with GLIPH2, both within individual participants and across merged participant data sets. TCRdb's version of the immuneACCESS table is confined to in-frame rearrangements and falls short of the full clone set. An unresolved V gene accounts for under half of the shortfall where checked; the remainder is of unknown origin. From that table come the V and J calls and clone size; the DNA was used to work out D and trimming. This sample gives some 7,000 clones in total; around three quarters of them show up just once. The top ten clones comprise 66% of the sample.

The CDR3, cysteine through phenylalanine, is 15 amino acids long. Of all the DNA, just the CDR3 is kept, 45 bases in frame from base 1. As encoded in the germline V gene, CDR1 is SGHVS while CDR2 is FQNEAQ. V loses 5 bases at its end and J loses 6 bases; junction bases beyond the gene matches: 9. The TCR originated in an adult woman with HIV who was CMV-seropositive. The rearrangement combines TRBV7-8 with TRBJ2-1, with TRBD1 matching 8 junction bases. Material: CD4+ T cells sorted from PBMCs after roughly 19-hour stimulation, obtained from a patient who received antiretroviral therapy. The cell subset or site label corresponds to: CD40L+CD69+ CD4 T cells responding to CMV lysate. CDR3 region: CASSLGQGAPNEQFF. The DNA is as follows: TGTGCCAGCAGCCTGGGGCAGGGGGCGCCCAATGAGCAGTTCTTC.